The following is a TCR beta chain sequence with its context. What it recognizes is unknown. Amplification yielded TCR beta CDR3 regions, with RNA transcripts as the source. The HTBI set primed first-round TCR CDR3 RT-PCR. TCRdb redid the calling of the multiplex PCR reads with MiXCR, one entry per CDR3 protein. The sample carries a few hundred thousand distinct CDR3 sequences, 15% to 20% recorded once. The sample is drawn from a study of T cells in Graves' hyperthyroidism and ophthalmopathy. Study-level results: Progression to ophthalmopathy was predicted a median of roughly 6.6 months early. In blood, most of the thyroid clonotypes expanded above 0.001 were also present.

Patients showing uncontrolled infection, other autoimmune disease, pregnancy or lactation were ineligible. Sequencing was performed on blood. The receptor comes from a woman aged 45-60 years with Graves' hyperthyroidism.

DNA for the CDR3: TGCAGTGCTTACCACAGGGATAACTATGGCTACACCTTC. Translating gives CSAYHRDNYGYTF. The gene calls are TRBV20-1 and TRBJ1-2, with D tentatively TRBD1 (6 bases). From germline, CDR1 is DFQATT and CDR2 SNEGSKA (reference sequence). Trimming cost V 5 bases and J 1 base, with 11 bases left between them. The CDR3 has 13 amino acids.